A single sample is the source of the 17 T cell receptor beta chains below, sequenced in a study of T cell repertoires in cytomegalovirus infection. These TCRs are of unknown antigen specificity. One entry per CDR3 protein results from TCRdb running MiXCR on the reads. This sample has 450,000 to 650,000 distinct CDR3 sequences, with around 40% found just once. Sequencing used cultured PBMCs, obtained from culture after CMV antigen stimulation. The receptors stem from a human donor in good health (CMV status not recorded). Some clones in this sample may be carry-over from other donors' samples.

This clonotype was recorded a few times. The chain joins TRBV4-3 to TRBJ2-7; perhaps D is TRBD1 or TRBD2 (5 bases each). Trimming took off 4 bases at V and 2 bases at J, with 15 bases between the two ends. CDR1 and CDR2 (germline): LGHNA, YSLEER. This CDR3 is 15 amino acids long. The CDR3 nucleotides are TGCGCCAGCAGCCGGGACGGTACGGGGACCTACGAGCAGTACTTC. Its translation is CASSRDGTGTYEQYF.

The genes are TRBV6-5 and TRBJ1-5; perhaps TRBD1 as D (6 bases). The CDR3 extends over 16 amino acids. Trimming removed 5 bases from V and 3 bases from J, with 17 bases in between. Germline V gene data show CDR1 as MNHEY and CDR2 as SVGAGI. The CDR3 nucleotides are TGTGCCAGCAGTCCAGATACAGGGCCAGTCAATCAGCCCCAGCATTTT. Amino acids: CASSPDTGPVNQPQHF.

This chain connects TRBV6-1 to TRBJ2-7; the D gene is possibly TRBD2 (6 bases). Germline V CDR1 and CDR2: MNHNS, SASEGT. The CDR3 covers 15 residues. The germline V and J ends were trimmed by 10 bases and 3 bases, with 22 bases remaining between them. The CDR3 is CATRRDTGVVYEQYF. CDR3 bases: TGTGCCACCAGGCGGGATACGGGGGTAGTCTACGAGCAGTACTTC.

This clonotype has a count of ten or more. This chain links TRBV7-2 with TRBJ2-6, with a weak D call TRBD2 (5 bases). Germline V lookup: CDR1 SGHTA, CDR2 FQGNSA. This CDR3 spans 17 amino acids. Between the trimmed V and J ends, which lost 0 bases and 0 bases, there was a span of 9 bases. CDR3 in DNA: TGTGCCAGCAGCTTAGCGGAGAGGGTCTCTGGGGCCAACGTCCTGACTTTC. Its translation is CASSLAERVSGANVLTF. Based on the CDR3 plus reference TRBV7-2 and TRBJ2-6, the full variable domain is GAGVSQSPSNKVTEKGKDVELRCDPISGHTALYWYRQSLGQGLEFLIYFQGNSAPDKSGLPSDRFSAERTGGSVSTLTIQRTQQEDSAVYLCASSLAERVSGANVLTFGAGSRLTVL.

Only a few counts were recorded for this clonotype. The gene calls are TRBV19 and TRBJ1-4, with unresolved D. The CDR3 consists of 13 residues. The germline gives CDR1 LNHDA, CDR2 SQIVND (reference sequence). The V gene lost 7 bases and the J gene lost 7 bases, with 13 bases spanning the gap. The CDR3 here is CASTGPAGEKLFF. DNA of the CDR3: TGTGCCAGTACAGGACCGGCGGGTGAAAAACTGTTTTTT.

The chain joins TRBV7-2 to TRBJ2-3, with D tentatively TRBD2 (5 bases). V was clipped by 9 bases and J by 1 base, with 11 bases between them. Germline-derived CDR1 and CDR2 are SGHTA and FQGNSA. CDR3 length: 13 residues. The CDR3 bases are TGTGCCAGTGGGAGCCAGGGCACAGATACGCAGTATTTT. This sequence encodes CASGSQGTDTQYF.

The chain uses TRBV7-9 and TRBJ2-1; the D gene is possibly TRBD1 (5 bases). Per germline, CDR1 SEHNR and CDR2 FQNEAQ (reference sequence). Deletions cut 1 base from V and 8 bases from J, with 9 bases between. This CDR3 contains 13 residues. CDR3 loop: CASSLERGHEQFF. The CDR3 bases are TGTGCCAGCAGCTTAGAAAGGGGCCATGAGCAGTTCTTC.

CDR3 sequence reads: CASSQTGAGWADTQYF. The CDR3 DNA is TGCGCCAGCAGCCAAACCGGGGCAGGTTGGGCAGATACGCAGTATTTT. The V gene is TRBV4-1, the J gene TRBJ2-3; possibly TRBD1 or TRBD2 for D (5 bases each). Trimming took 2 bases from V and 4 from J, leaving 16 bases between them. This CDR3 is 16 amino acids long. Germline V gene lookup returns CDR1 MGHRA and CDR2 YSYEKL.

The V call is TRBV10-3, the J call TRBJ1-1; 7 bases are shared with TRBD1. V dropped 6 bases and J dropped 1; count of bases not matched to a gene: 8. The CDR3 is 15 residues long. The germline V gene has CDR1 ENHRY and CDR2 SYGVKD. The CDR3 DNA reads TGTGCCATCAGCCGGACAGGAAGGGAGAACACTGAAGCTTTCTTT. Residues: CAISRTGRENTEAFF.

Regarding this clonotype: A read error may account for a junction end that differs from germline. The rearrangement joins TRBV7-6 to TRBJ1-5; D uncertain. The CDR3 runs 13 residues. Per germline, CDR1 SGHVS and CDR2 FNYEAQ. The CDR3 DNA sequence: TGTGCCAGCAGCTTAGGGGCTGATCAGCCCCAGCAGTTT. It is translated as CASSLGADQPQQF.

V and J are TRBV7-9 and TRBJ2-1, with 15 positions matching TRBD2. After removal of 3 bases from V and 5 bases from J, the junction contained 5 bases not matched to a gene. CDR1 and CDR2 (germline): SEHNR, FQNEAQ (reference sequence). The CDR3 runs 17 residues. CDR3 DNA: TGTGCCAGCAGCTTTATCCGGACTAGCGGGGGGGACAATGAGCAGTTCTTC. Translating it yields CASSFIRTSGGDNEQFF.

V gene TRBV15 combines with J gene TRBJ2-1; D not resolved. There are 13 residues in the CDR3. V was clipped by 2 bases and J by 7 bases, with 9 bases between them. Per the germline V gene, CDR1 is LNHNV and CDR2 is YYDKDF (reference sequence). CDR3 DNA: TGTGCCACCAGCAGATCTTCGTGGAATGAGCAGTTCTTC. Translation gives CATSRSSWNEQFF.

The chain has TRBV10-3 and TRBJ2-5; D may be TRBD2 (5 bases). The CDR3 consists of 13 residues. The ends were cut back, 0 bases at V and 3 bases at J, with 5 bases in the middle. Germline V gene data show CDR1 as ENHRY and CDR2 as SYGVKD. CDR3 protein: CAISESREETQYF. CDR3 sequence (DNA): TGTGCCATCAGTGAGTCGAGGGAAGAGACCCAGTACTTC.

This chain links TRBV7-2 with TRBJ2-3; maybe TRBD1 (6 bases). Per the germline V gene, CDR1 is SGHTA and CDR2 is FQGNSA. Trimming removed 4 bases at V and 0 bases at J, with 11 bases between. The CDR3 consists of 15 residues. CDR3 residues: CASSSRGGSTDTQYF. DNA of the CDR3: TGTGCCAGCAGCTCAAGAGGGGGTAGCACAGATACGCAGTATTTT.

The J gene is TRBJ1-1, the V gene TRBV7-2; D unresolved. There are 14 residues in the CDR3. The V end was cut by 1 base, the J end by 4 bases, with 10 bases between. Looked up from germline, CDR1 is SGHTA and CDR2 is FQGNSA. The CDR3 DNA sequence: TGTGCCAGCAGCTTAGGGCCGGATACCACTGAAGCTTTCTTT. Translated, it gives CASSLGPDTTEAFF. Using reference TRBV7-2 and TRBJ1-1 for the parts outside the CDR3, the full variable domain is GAGVSQSPSNKVTEKGKDVELRCDPISGHTALYWYRQSLGQGLEFLIYFQGNSAPDKSGLPSDRFSAERTGGSVSTLTIQRTQQEDSAVYLCASSLGPDTTEAFFGQGTRLTVV.

This clonotype has just one count. The chain carries TRBV20-1 and TRBJ2-5; TRBD1 aligns across 7 bases. V dropped 5 bases and J dropped 9; count of bases not matched to a gene: 18. The CDR3 runs 15 residues. From germline, CDR1 is DFQATT and CDR2 SNEGSKA (reference sequence). The CDR3, as DNA: TGCAGTGCTGCCGGAACAGGGGCCACATTGAAGGCCCAGTACTTC. Translating gives CSAAGTGATLKAQYF.

This clonotype occurred a few times. The chain combines TRBV7-2 with TRBJ2-1; 7 positions agree with TRBD1. The CDR3 spans 18 residues. Losses at the gene ends were 4 bases for V and 2 bases for J; bases not matched to a gene: 14. CDR1 and CDR2 (germline): SGHTA, FQGNSA. The chain's CDR3 is CASSSPRVVGGPYNEQFF. In DNA, the CDR3 is TGTGCCAGCAGCTCCCCAAGGGTGGTAGGGGGCCCCTACAATGAGCAGTTCTTC. The entire variable domain, with the rest obtained from reference TRBV7-2 and TRBJ2-1, is as follows: GAGVSQSPSNKVTEKGKDVELRCDPISGHTALYWYRQSLGQGLEFLIYFQGNSAPDKSGLPSDRFSAERTGGSVSTLTIQRTQQEDSAVYLCASSSPRVVGGPYNEQFFGPGTRLTVL.